The sequence of this TCR beta chain was determined in a study of beta chain features in type 1 diabetes. Study-wide results and limits: Within each of all four CD4+ subsets, Type 1 diabetes patients had TCRB CDR3s that were moderately but significantly shorter. The VDJ junctions of type 1 diabetes patients carried fewer insertions and more deletions. The similarity of naive, central memory and Treg TCRB repertoires appeared greater among patients than among healthy donors.

This CDR3 spans 12 amino acids. Germline values: CDR1 SQVTM, CDR2 ANQGSEA. V was clipped by 3 bases and J by 6 bases; unmatched bases: 3. Investigators reverse transcribed all isolated RNA, so they sequenced expressed TCRB transcripts. Repertoires were generated with immunoSEQ multiplex PCR, while TCRdb's copy carries only in-frame clones and drops some. The sample consists of about 47,000 clones, roughly 48% of them appearing once. Each of the CD4+ naive, central memory, regulatory and stem cell-like memory populations was sorted via CD45RO/CCR7/CD25/CD127/CD95/CD27. This clone was counted between two and nine times. Antigen specificity is unknown.

The TCR originated in a man under 40 with type 1 diabetes. Sequenced input: stem cell memory CD4+ T cells from blood. V gene TRBV29-1 combines with J gene TRBJ2-7; 9 nucleotides line up with TRBD1. CDR3 bases: TGCAGCGTTGAGGGACAGGGAACCGAGCAGTACTTC. Protein sequence: CSVEGQGTEQYF.